These 9 T cell receptor beta chains were sequenced from one sample in a study of T cell responses to AZD1222 COVID-19 vaccine. Generated by immunoSEQ multiplex PCR, the TCRdb table keeps only in-frame clones and is missing some. In the table there are 95,000 to 100,000 clones, 86% of which are singletons. Source: peripheral blood, taken on day 0 of AZD1222 vaccination. The receptors here all came from an adult in good health.

The gene calls are TRBV10-3 and TRBJ2-1; the match to TRBD1 covers 7 bases. Germline CDR1 is ENHRY and CDR2 is SYGVKD. CDR3 length: 13 residues. V lost 10 bases, J lost 6 bases, and 9 bases stayed unmatched. This CDR3 is CATGQVDSNEQFF. The DNA for the CDR3 is TGTGCCACTGGACAGGTGGATTCCAATGAGCAGTTCTTC.

The chain links TRBV19 to TRBJ1-5; D perhaps matches TRBD1 (5 bases). Germline CDR1 and CDR2: LNHDA and SQIVND (reference sequence). The CDR3 covers 16 residues. The germline V and J ends were trimmed by 5 bases and 2 bases, with 16 bases remaining between them. This chain's CDR3 is CASSAHGGVGNQPQHF. CDR3 sequence (DNA): TGTGCCAGTAGTGCGCACGGGGGGGTAGGCAATCAGCCCCAGCATTTT.

This clone was seen just once. The rearrangement joins TRBV10-3 to TRBJ2-7; D not resolved. V lost 7 bases and J lost 1, with 14 bases in between. From germline, CDR1 is ENHRY and CDR2 SYGVKD. The CDR3 totals 14 residues. The CDR3 is CAITPGAPSYEQYF. DNA for the CDR3: TGTGCCATCACCCCAGGAGCCCCGTCCTACGAGCAGTACTTC.

V and J are TRBV27 and TRBJ2-7; D may be TRBD1 (7 bases). V dropped 6 bases and J dropped 5 bases, with 17 bases sitting between them. The germline V gene encodes CDR1 MNHEY and CDR2 SMNVEV (reference sequence). The CDR3 is 14 residues long. CDR3 bases: TGTGCCAGCAGGGTAAGGGGGCGCGGGGACGAGCAGTACTTC. Protein sequence: CASRVRGRGDEQYF.

The rearrangement uses TRBV30 and TRBJ1-5; D is possibly TRBD1 (6 bases). Trimming shortened V by 3 bases and J by 6 bases, and 12 bases separated the two germline ends. Germline V gene data show CDR1 as GTSNPN and CDR2 as SVGIG (reference sequence). The length of the CDR3 is 13 residues. The CDR3: CAWREQGGQPQHF. CDR3 DNA: TGTGCCTGGAGGGAACAGGGAGGTCAGCCCCAGCATTTT.

The chain is built from TRBV6-4 and TRBJ2-3; 11 bases agree with TRBD2. Trimming at V came to 4 bases and at J to 2 bases, leaving 2 bases not matched to a gene. Per the germline V gene, CDR1 is MRHNA and CDR2 is SNTAGT. This CDR3 has 15 amino acids. Written as DNA, the CDR3 is TGTGCCAGCAGTGCGACTAGCGGGAACACAGATACGCAGTATTTT. Its protein product is CASSATSGNTDTQYF.

The chain couples TRBV2 to TRBJ1-2, with TRBD1 identical over 7 bases. Germline loops: CDR1 SNHLY, CDR2 FYNNEI. The CDR3 totals 15 residues. V dropped 5 bases and J dropped 4; count of bases not matched to a gene: 10. In DNA form, the CDR3 reads TGTGCCAGCAGTATCTTCGGGACAGACACCTATGGCTACACCTTC. It encodes CASSIFGTDTYGYTF.

This chain connects TRBV3-1 (or the pseudogene TRBV3-2) to TRBJ1-1; 9 positions agree with TRBD1. The CDR3 loop spans 13 amino acids. Germline CDR1 and CDR2: LGHDT and YNNKEL (reference sequence). J was trimmed by 8 bases and V by 3 bases; bases with no gene match: 4. The CDR3 sequence: CASSHFDRGEAFF. In DNA form, the CDR3 reads TGTGCCAGCAGCCATTTCGACAGGGGGGAAGCTTTCTTT.

The gene calls are TRBV5-1 and TRBJ1-4; D is ambiguous. The CDR3 contains 15 residues. Germline lookup yields CDR1 SGHRS and CDR2 YFSETQ. V was shortened by 2 bases and J by 0 bases, with 8 bases between the two germline ends. The CDR3 here is CASSFREATNEKLFF. The CDR3 DNA follows: TGCGCCAGCAGCTTCCGGGAAGCAACTAATGAAAAACTGTTTTTT.